This T cell receptor (beta chain) was identified during a study of blood T cell repertoires in COVID-19. Assay: immunoSEQ multiplex PCR; the TCRdb copy retains only in-frame clones and omits some. The data show under 200,000 clones, roughly 80% seen once. Germline assignment: CDR1 SGHVS and CDR2 FQNEAQ. The CDR3 extends over 14 amino acids. The ends lost 6 bases at V and 9 bases at J; junction bases unmatched: 6. The rearrangement links TRBV7-8 to TRBJ1-6, with 9 bases fitting TRBD1. The material sequenced was peripheral blood. This clonotype originated in a woman in her sixties or seventies with COVID-19, enrolled during active disease. The DNA of the CDR3 is TGTGCCAGCAGTTCCGGGACAGGGCTTTCACCCCTCCACTTT. Protein sequence: CASSSGTGLSPLHF.